A single sample is the source of the 13 T cell receptor beta chains below, sequenced in a study of T cell clonality in common variable immunodeficiency. The repertoire was sequenced with immunoSEQ multiplex PCR; TCRdb's copy has only in-frame clones and lacks some. The sample includes approximately 40,000 clones, none of them occurring once. Material for sequencing was peripheral blood mononuclear cells. All receptors come from a person between 18 and 75 years old in good health.

The CDR3 bases that were read are TGTGCCAGCAGCCTGGACAGGAACACTGAA. Translating it yields CASSLDRNTE. The CDR3 in full is CASSLDRNTEAFF. The gene calls are TRBV7-7 and TRBJ1-1; D is perhaps TRBD1 (6 bases). The read halts 3 residues ahead of the CDR3 end, with the missing end drawn from the germline J gene. CDR1 SSHAT and CDR2 FNYEAQ come from the germline V gene (reference sequence). This CDR3 region has 13 residues. V was pared by 5 bases and J by 1 base, with 8 bases between.

This clone was observed a handful of times. Coverage ceases 3 residues before the CDR3 finishes, and the germline J gene fills in the end. The chain uses TRBV18 and TRBJ1-1; 7 bases map to TRBD1. This CDR3 is built from 12 residues. The V segment lost 5 bases and the J segment 7 bases; nucleotides outside the gene matches: 4. The germline V gene has CDR1 KGHSH and CDR2 LQKENI. The CDR3 is CASSVGTDEAFF. The part of the CDR3 DNA that was read is TGTGCCAGCTCAGTAGGGACAGATGAA.

This clone was recorded at least ten times. The read stops 3 residues short of the end of the CDR3; the missing end is completed from the germline J gene. V usage is TRBV6-2 or TRBV6-3 and J usage is TRBJ2-3; TRBD1 is a possible D gene (6 bases). CDR3 length equals 14 residues. Germline CDR1 is MNHEY and CDR2 is SVGEGT. Trimming took 5 bases from V and 2 from J, leaving 11 bases between them. The chain's CDR3 is CASSGWGPTDTQYF. CDR3 bases read: TGTGCCAGCAGTGGTTGGGGGCCCACAGATACG.

This clone was seen repeatedly, ten times or more. The read gets to within 3 residues of the CDR3 end, and the germline J gene fills in the rest. The chain links TRBV19 to TRBJ1-1, with D unresolved. Germline lookup yields CDR1 LNHDA and CDR2 SQIVND (reference sequence). The CDR3 is 11 residues long. CDR3: CASSIPREAFF. The sequenced CDR3 bases are TGTGCCAGTAGTATCCCTAGGGAA. The full variable domain, completed using reference TRBV19 and TRBJ1-1, is DGGITQSPKYLFRKEGQNVTLSCEQNLNHDAMYWYRQDPGQGLRLIYYSQIVNDFQKGDIAEGYSVSREKKESFPLTVTSAQKNPTAFYLCASSIPREAFFGQGTRLTVV.

This clone was recorded many times. Coverage ceases 3 residues before the CDR3 finishes, and the germline J gene fills in the end. The rearrangement uses TRBV4-1 and TRBJ1-5, with D unresolved. CDR3 length: 17 amino acids. CDR1 is MGHRA, CDR2 YSYEKL, per germline. Trimming left V 1 base short and J 3 bases short, with 16 bases between. CDR3 in amino acids: CASSQGGPIVVNQPQHF. The DNA read from the CDR3 is TGCGCCAGCAGCCAAGGTGGGCCGATCGTGGTCAATCAGCCC.

This clone was detected many times. Partial CDR3 DNA: TGTGCCAGCTCACCGGCAGATTCCAATCAGCCC. Translated: CASSPADSNQP. The CDR3 as a whole reads CASSPADSNQPQHF. V is TRBV18 and J is TRBJ1-5; D unclear. The observed sequence ends 3 residues before the CDR3 terminus, with the missing tail filled in from the germline J gene. The CDR3 runs 14 residues. Germline CDR1 and CDR2: KGHSH and LQKENI. V lost 3 bases to trimming and J lost 3 bases, with 9 bases between them.

This clone has a count of ten or more. Coverage ceases 3 residues before the CDR3 finishes, and the germline J gene fills in the end. The rearrangement uses TRBV4-1 and TRBJ1-2, with TRBD1 matching 10 bases. Germline CDR1 and CDR2: MGHRA and YSYEKL. The V gene end was trimmed by 0 bases and the J gene end by 3 bases; junction bases not matched to a gene: 4. The CDR3 consists of 16 residues. CDR3 bases read: TGCGCCAGCAGCCAAGAAGGGACAGGGGTCTACTATGGC. Its protein is CASSQEGTGVYYG. The full-length CDR3 reads as CASSQEGTGVYYGYTF.

This clone was counted at least ten times. The read ends 3 residues before the CDR3 terminus; that terminus is restored from the germline J gene. The chain joins TRBV5-4 to TRBJ1-6, with a weak D call TRBD1 (6 bases). V was shortened by 6 bases and J by 0 bases, with 13 bases between the two germline ends. CDR3 length equals 16 residues. Germline loops: CDR1 SGHNT, CDR2 YYREEE (reference sequence). The CDR3 sequence: CASNDRRSSYNSPLHF. Partial CDR3 DNA: TGTGCCAGCAACGACAGGCGCAGCTCCTATAATTCACCC. Filled out from reference TRBV5-4 and TRBJ1-6, the complete variable domain reads ETGVTQSPTHLIKTRGQQVTLRCSSQSGHNTVSWYQQALGQGPQFIFQYYREEENGRGNFPPRFSGLQFPNYSSELNVNALELDDSALYLCASNDRRSSYNSPLHFGNGTRLTVT.

This clone was found many times. The read terminates 3 residues before the CDR3 end, so the remaining end is supplied by the germline J gene. This sequence joins TRBV20-1 and TRBJ2-7, with D perhaps matching TRBD2 (6 bases). V lost 3 bases and J lost 4, with 10 bases in between. The CDR3 loop spans 12 amino acids. Germline CDR1 and CDR2: DFQATT and SNEGSKA (reference sequence). The CDR3 bases that were read are TGCAGTGCTAGGGGACTGCAATACGAG. It specifies CSARGLQYE. The CDR3 as a whole reads CSARGLQYEQYF.

In this sample, this clone turned up many times. The CDR3 end falls 3 residues outside the read, so it is completed with the germline J gene. V is TRBV23-1 and J is TRBJ1-2, with D possibly being TRBD1 (5 bases). TRBV23-1 has ORF status, its function being uncertain. This CDR3 has 14 amino acids. Between the trimmed V and J ends, which lost 3 bases and 4 bases, there was a span of 12 bases. The part of the CDR3 DNA that was read is TGCGCCAGCAGTCATGCGGGGCGTCTCTATGGC. Protein sequence: CASSHAGRLYG. From start to end, the CDR3 is CASSHAGRLYGYTF.

This clone was counted at least ten times. The DNA ends 3 residues before the CDR3 does, and the rest of the CDR3 is filled in from the germline J gene. The chain joins TRBV15 to TRBJ1-5; 12 nucleotides align to TRBD1. V trimming: 0 bases; J trimming: 6 bases; junction bases outside the gene matches: 12. CDR1 is LNHNV, CDR2 YYDKDF, per germline (reference sequence). This CDR3 contains 19 residues. The part of the CDR3 DNA that was read is TGTGCCACCAGCAGAGATCGGTCCGGGACAGGGGGCGGAGGTCAGCCC. This sequence encodes CATSRDRSGTGGGGQP. The whole CDR3 sequence reads CATSRDRSGTGGGGQPQHF. The full variable domain, with the rest looked up from reference TRBV15 and TRBJ1-5, is DAMVIQNPRYQVTQFGKPVTLSCSQTLNHNVMYWYQQKSSQAPKLLFHYYDKDFNNEADTPDNFQSRRPNTSFCFLDIRSPGLGDTAMYLCATSRDRSGTGGGGQPQHFGDGTRLSIL.

This clone was observed at least ten times. The read comes to an end 3 residues before the CDR3 does, leaving the germline J gene to fill in the end. This chain joins TRBV19 and TRBJ1-6, with 7 positions matching TRBD1. The CDR3 length is 15 residues. Losses at the gene ends were 5 bases for V and 3 bases for J; bases not matched to a gene: 4. Per the germline V gene, CDR1 is LNHDA and CDR2 is SQIVND (reference sequence). The DNA read from the CDR3 is TGTGCCAGTAGTGTCGGACAGGTCTATAATTCACCC. Amino acids: CASSVGQVYNSP. The CDR3, in full, reads CASSVGQVYNSPLHF.

About this clone itself: The read gets to within 3 residues of the CDR3 end, and the germline J gene fills in the rest. This chain links TRBV7-3 with TRBJ2-1, with a possible D match to TRBD2 (6 bases). Per germline, CDR1 SGHTA and CDR2 FQGTGA. Trimming removed 5 bases at V and 8 bases at J, with 13 bases between. CDR3 length: 13 amino acids. Partial CDR3 DNA: TGTGCCAGCAGCAGAACTAGCTCACATGAG. This codes for CASSRTSSHE. From start to end, the CDR3 is CASSRTSSHEQFF.